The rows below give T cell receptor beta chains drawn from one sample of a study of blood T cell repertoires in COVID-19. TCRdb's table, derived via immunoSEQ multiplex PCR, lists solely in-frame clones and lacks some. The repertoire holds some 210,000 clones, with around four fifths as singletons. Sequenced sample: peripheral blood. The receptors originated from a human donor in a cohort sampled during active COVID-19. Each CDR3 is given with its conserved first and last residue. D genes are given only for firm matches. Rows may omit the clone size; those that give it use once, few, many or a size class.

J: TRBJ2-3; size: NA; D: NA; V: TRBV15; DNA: TGTGCCACCAGCAGATGGGACTCCTCTTCCACAGATACGCAGTATTTT; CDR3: CATSRWDSSSTDTQYF
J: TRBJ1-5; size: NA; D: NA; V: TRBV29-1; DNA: TGCAGCGTTGGGGCTAGCAATCAGCCCCAGCATTTT; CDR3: CSVGASNQPQHF
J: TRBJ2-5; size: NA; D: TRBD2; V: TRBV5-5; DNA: TGTGCCAGCAGCAGTATGGGACTAGCGGGGAGCATGGAGACCCAGTACTTC; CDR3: CASSSMGLAGSMETQYF
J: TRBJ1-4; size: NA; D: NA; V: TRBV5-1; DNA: TGCGCCAGCAGCTTGGACAGGACATACGAAAAACTGTTTTTT; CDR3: CASSLDRTYEKLFF
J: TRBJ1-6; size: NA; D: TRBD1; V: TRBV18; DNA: TGTGCCAGCTCACGAGAGGAAGGGACAGGGGCTTCACCCCTCCACTTT; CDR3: CASSREEGTGASPLHF
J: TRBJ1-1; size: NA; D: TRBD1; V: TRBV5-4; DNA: TGTGCCAGCAGCTTAGATGGGACAGGGGCGGGCACTGAAGCTTTCTTT; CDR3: CASSLDGTGAGTEAFF
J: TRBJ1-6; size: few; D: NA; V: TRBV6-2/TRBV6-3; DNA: TGTGCCAGCAGTAAGCGACAGGACCTTAATTCACCCCTCCACTTT; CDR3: CASSKRQDLNSPLHF
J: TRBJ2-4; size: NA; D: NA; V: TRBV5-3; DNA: TGTGCCAGAAGCTTGGTAGTGTTATTCGAAAACATTCAGTACTTC; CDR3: CARSLVVLFENIQYF
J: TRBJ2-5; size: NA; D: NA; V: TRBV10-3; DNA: TGTGCCATCAGCAACTCCGACAGAGCCAGGACCCAGTACTTC; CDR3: CAISNSDRARTQYF
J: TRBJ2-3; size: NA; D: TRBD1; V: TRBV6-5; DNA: TGTGCCAGCCGGGACAGGGGAGACACAGATACGCAGTATTTT; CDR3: CASRDRGDTDTQYF
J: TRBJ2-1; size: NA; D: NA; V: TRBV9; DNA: TGTGCCAGCAGCGTTTGGGGGCAGTACAATGAGCAGTTCTTC; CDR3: CASSVWGQYNEQFF
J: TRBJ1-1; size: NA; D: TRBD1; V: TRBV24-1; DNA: TGTGCCACCAGTGACGCCGGGACAGATACTGAAGCTTTCTTT; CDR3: CATSDAGTDTEAFF
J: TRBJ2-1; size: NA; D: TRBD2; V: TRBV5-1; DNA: TGCGCCAGCAGCAAGCCTCTAGCGGGGGACAACAATGAGCAGTTCTTC; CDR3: CASSKPLAGDNNEQFF
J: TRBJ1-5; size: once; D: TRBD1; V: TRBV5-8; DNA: TGTGCCAGCAGCCCTGGACAGGGGCTCCAGCATTTT; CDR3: CASSPGQGLQHF
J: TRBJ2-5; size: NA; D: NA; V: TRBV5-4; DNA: TGTGCCAGCAGCTTGGACAGACAAGAGACCCAGTACTTC; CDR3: CASSLDRQETQYF
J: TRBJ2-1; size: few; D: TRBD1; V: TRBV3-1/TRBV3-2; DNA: TGTGCCAGCAGACACACCGGGACAGGGAACCGCGATGAGCAGTTCTTC; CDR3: CASRHTGTGNRDEQFF